Listed below are T cell receptor beta chains from one sample, sequenced in a study of blood T cell repertoires in COVID-19. The assay was immunoSEQ multiplex PCR, and TCRdb's table has in-frame clones only and misses some. The data contain a few hundred thousand clones, 90% of them seen just once; the ten biggest clones take up about 1%. The sample taken for sequencing was peripheral blood. The receptors come from a woman in her forties with COVID-19, enrolled during active disease. The CDR3 runs from the conserved cysteine through the conserved F or W. D genes are given only for firm matches. A clone size is listed for some rows: how often the clone was seen (once, few, many), or a class if it is expanded.

abundance	len	v_gene	d_gene	j_gene	CDR3nt	CDR3aa
NA	16	TRBV24-1	NA	TRBJ1-5	TGTGCCACCAGTGATCCCAAGGGGGATGGCAATCAGCCCCAGCATTTT	CATSDPKGDGNQPQHF
NA	15	TRBV5-1	NA	TRBJ2-5	TGCGCCAGCAGCTTAGCCAAACAGGGTTTCGAGACCCAGTACTTC	CASSLAKQGFETQYF
NA	16	TRBV7-2	TRBD2	TRBJ2-7	TGTGCCAGCAGCTGGGGGTTACTAGCGGGAGGTCTTGAGCAGTACTTC	CASSWGLLAGGLEQYF
NA	12	TRBV5-5	NA	TRBJ2-3	TGTGCCAGCAGCTCTTACACAGATACGCAGTATTTT	CASSSYTDTQYF
NA	14	TRBV28	NA	TRBJ1-2	TGTGCCAGCAGCCTTACCCGGGGTATCTATGGCTACACCTTC	CASSLTRGIYGYTF
NA	13	TRBV29-1	NA	TRBJ1-3	TGCAGCGTAACGGGACAAATAGGAAACACCATATATTTT	CSVTGQIGNTIYF
NA	15	TRBV7-9	NA	TRBJ1-3	TGTGCCAGCAGCCATAAACTTGAGTCCGGAAACACCATATATTTT	CASSHKLESGNTIYF
NA	17	TRBV7-2	TRBD2	TRBJ2-4	TGTGCCAGCAGGCCCCGTCTAGCGGGAGGGACCGGAAACATTCAGTACTTC	CASRPRLAGGTGNIQYF
NA	19	TRBV23-1	TRBD2	TRBJ2-3	TGCGCCAGCACCCCCCTGGGACTAGCGGGGAGGGTCGGCACAGATACGCAGTATTTT	CASTPLGLAGRVGTDTQYF
NA	15	TRBV25-1	TRBD2	TRBJ2-1	TGTGCCAGCAGTGAATTGGCGGGAGAATCTGGTGAGCAGTTCTTC	CASSELAGESGEQFF
NA	14	TRBV11-2	NA	TRBJ2-7	TGTGCCAGCAGCTTTACGCCCGGGGACTACGAGCAGTACTTC	CASSFTPGDYEQYF
NA	12	TRBV3-1/TRBV3-2	NA	TRBJ1-2	TGTGCCAGCAGCCAAGATGCGTGGGGCTACACCTTC	CASSQDAWGYTF
once	14	TRBV6-5	NA	TRBJ1-1	TGTGCCAGCAGTTACGGTAGGGGGAACACTGAAGCTTTCTTT	CASSYGRGNTEAFF
NA	13	TRBV30	NA	TRBJ1-1	TGTGCCTGGAGTGTAGGGGGGAACACTGAAGCTTTCTTT	CAWSVGGNTEAFF
once	15	TRBV19	NA	TRBJ1-3	TGTGCCAGTAGAAGAGGACACAGCTCTGGAAACACCATATATTTT	CASRRGHSSGNTIYF
NA	15	TRBV18	TRBD1	TRBJ1-1	TGTGCCAGCTCAATGGACAGGGTCGGGATCGGTGAAGCTTTCTTT	CASSMDRVGIGEAFF
NA	14	TRBV5-6	NA	TRBJ1-2	TGTGCCAGCAGCTTGGGACACCTTAACTATGGCTACACCTTC	CASSLGHLNYGYTF
NA	14	TRBV19	NA	TRBJ1-2	TGTGCCAGTAGTATGTGGGAGGGCTCAGAGGGCTACACCTTC	CASSMWEGSEGYTF
NA	12	TRBV11-3	TRBD1	TRBJ1-2	TGTGCCAGCAGCTTAGGACAGGGGGCAGCCACCTTC	CASSLGQGAATF
NA	16	TRBV7-9	NA	TRBJ1-3	TGTGCCAGCAGCTTAGGGGGCGGGAGCTCTGGAAACACCATATATTTT	CASSLGGGSSGNTIYF
few	12	TRBV2	NA	TRBJ2-7	TGTGCCAGCAGTGACGGCTGGGCTGAGCAGTACTTC	CASSDGWAEQYF
NA	14	TRBV28	NA	TRBJ1-5	TGTGCCACCCGCGGTGTTCTTAGCAATCAGCCCCAGCATTTT	CATRGVLSNQPQHF
NA	15	TRBV7-3	NA	TRBJ1-1	TGTGCCAGCAGCTTAAGTGCAGGGATGAACACTGAAGCTTTCTTT	CASSLSAGMNTEAFF
NA	16	TRBV11-2	TRBD1	TRBJ2-2	TGTGCCAGCAGCTTATCTTGGGACAGGGGCGCCGGGGAGCTGTTTTTT	CASSLSWDRGAGELFF
once	14	TRBV28	TRBD1	TRBJ1-2	TGTGCCAGCAGGGACAGGGCTAGTTACTATGGCTACACCTTC	CASRDRASYYGYTF
NA	16	TRBV19	NA	TRBJ1-5	TGTGCCAGTAGTATAGGGAGCGGGGGAAGCAATCAGCCCCAGCATTTT	CASSIGSGGSNQPQHF
NA	16	TRBV27	TRBD1	TRBJ2-2	TGTGCCAGCCATAACAGGGGGTCGTCGTCCACCGGGGAGCTGTTTTTT	CASHNRGSSSTGELFF
NA	15	TRBV18	NA	TRBJ2-7	TGTGCCAGCTCACCGGGGACGGGGGTCCCCTACGAGCAGTACTTC	CASSPGTGVPYEQYF
NA	15	TRBV2	NA	TRBJ2-2	TGTGCCAGCAGTGAAAGGTCGGGGTCGCCCGGGGAGCTGTTTTTT	CASSERSGSPGELFF
NA	12	TRBV19	NA	TRBJ1-5	TGTGCCACCGAACAGGGCAATCAGCCCCAGCATTTT	CATEQGNQPQHF
NA	15	TRBV19	TRBD1	TRBJ2-1	TGTGCCAGTAGGGGGACCGGGACAGGGCAAGGTGAGCAGTTCTTC	CASRGTGTGQGEQFF
NA	15	TRBV18	NA	TRBJ1-1	TGTGCCAGCTCATCAAATTGGGGAGGTAATACTGAAGCTTTCTTT	CASSSNWGGNTEAFF
NA	15	TRBV6-5	NA	TRBJ2-5	TGTGCCAGCAGTTACTCCACAGGGCTGGTCGAGACCCAGTACTTC	CASSYSTGLVETQYF
NA	12	TRBV10-1	NA	TRBJ1-5	TGCGCCAGACAGGGCCTAAATCAGCCCCAGCATTTT	CARQGLNQPQHF
NA	15	TRBV7-6	NA	TRBJ1-1	TGTGCCAGCAGCTTAGGGGGAGCTTCGAACACTGAAGCTTTCTTT	CASSLGGASNTEAFF
NA	14	TRBV7-2	TRBD1	TRBJ2-7	TGTGCCAGCAGCGCGGACAGGGGTTACTACGAGCAGTACTTC	CASSADRGYYEQYF
NA	15	TRBV20-1	TRBD2	TRBJ2-2	TGCAGTGCTAGTCAGCGGGGGGGTGACACCGGGGAGCTGTTTTTT	CSASQRGGDTGELFF
NA	19	TRBV3-1/TRBV3-2	NA	TRBJ1-2	TGTGCCAGCAGCCAAGTAGACGCTCTGTACGGAGCTTCGAGCTATGGCTACACCTTC	CASSQVDALYGASSYGYTF
NA	14	TRBV18	TRBD1	TRBJ1-4	TGTGCCAGCTCAAAGGACAGGACTAATGAAAAACTGTTTTTT	CASSKDRTNEKLFF
NA	14	TRBV15	TRBD1	TRBJ1-1	TGTGCCACCAGCAGTGCGGGGCCGGGACAGATGGCTTTCTTT	CATSSAGPGQMAFF
NA	15	TRBV9	TRBD1	TRBJ1-1	TGTGCCAGCAGCCCAGGGACAGGGGCTAACACTGAAGCTTTCTTT	CASSPGTGANTEAFF
once	15	TRBV28	TRBD1	TRBJ1-4	TGTGCCAGCACTTCCGGGACAGGGAGTAATGAAAAACTGTTTTTT	CASTSGTGSNEKLFF
NA	11	TRBV19	NA	TRBJ1-2	TGTGCCAGTAGTGCTGGGGGGGGCTACACCTTC	CASSAGGGYTF
few	16	TRBV7-9	NA	TRBJ1-6	TGTGCCAGCAGCTTACTGCTCCGGCAGGTTCATTCACCCCTCCACTTT	CASSLLLRQVHSPLHF
NA	13	TRBV6-5	NA	TRBJ2-1	TGTGCCAGCAGTCTTGACAGTTACAATGAGCAGTTCTTC	CASSLDSYNEQFF
NA	14	TRBV7-8	TRBD1	TRBJ1-4	TGTGCCAGCAGGACCAGGGGGCCTAATGAAAAACTGTTTTTT	CASRTRGPNEKLFF
NA	14	TRBV6-2/TRBV6-3	NA	TRBJ2-3	TGTGCCAGCAGTAGCCGGGTCTACACAGATACGCAGTATTTT	CASSSRVYTDTQYF
NA	16	TRBV28	TRBD1	TRBJ1-3	TGTGCCAGCAGTTTACTAACAGGGGCGGCTGGAAACACCATATATTTT	CASSLLTGAAGNTIYF
NA	12	TRBV19	NA	TRBJ1-2	TGTGCCGCCTCGACAGCCCCTCATGGCTACACCTTC	CAASTAPHGYTF
NA	15	TRBV4-1	NA	TRBJ2-5	TGCGCCAGCAGCCAAGGTGGGTCGGGGGAAGAGACCCAGTACTTC	CASSQGGSGEETQYF
NA	16	TRBV11-2	NA	TRBJ2-5	TGTGCCAGCAGCTTATATCAGGGGACTACTCAAGAGACCCAGTACTTC	CASSLYQGTTQETQYF